This note documents a single T cell receptor beta chain sequence. Its antigen is as yet unknown. This CDR3 has 13 amino acids. The germline CDR1 and CDR2 sequences are KGHSH and LQKENI. The ends were cut back, 4 bases at V and 14 bases at J, with 20 bases in the middle. The sample belongs to a study of long-term antiretroviral therapy in people with HIV. Overall study results and limits: Whichever time point was examined, clones expanded before ART dominated the repertoire.

At the survey level, the v3.0 immunoSEQ assay was run. Here immunoSEQ multiplex PCR was the method, and the copy in TCRdb shows in-frame clones only, minus some. Of approximately 17,000 clones in the sample, roughly four fifths were seen once. The chain is built from TRBV18 and TRBJ1-2; maybe TRBD1 (6 bases). This clonotype originated in a woman aged 45-60 years with HIV. Sequencing used unsorted PBMCs, obtained roughly 2.5 years before starting antiretroviral therapy. In nucleotides, the CDR3 is TGTGCCAGCTCACTGACAGGTCTCTCCGGGTGGACCTTC. This encodes CASSLTGLSGWTF.